This entry lists 9 T cell receptor beta chains sequenced from one sample in a study of CD8+ T cells in alopecia areata. Extraction of RNA preceded its reverse transcription into cDNA, which served as the sequencing template. The method was immunoSEQ multiplex PCR; TCRdb's version includes in-frame clones alone and lacks a portion of them. The table has around 160,000 clones, about 87% seen once. The sequenced sample was CD8+ T cells sorted from blood, obtained at week 0. These receptors were collected from a human donor with alopecia areata.

The V gene is TRBV29-1, the J gene TRBJ2-5, with 7 bases matching TRBD2. Per the germline V gene, CDR1 is SQVTM and CDR2 is ANQGSEA. CDR3 size: 13 residues. V was pared by 7 bases and J by 3 bases, with 8 bases of the junction left unmatched. DNA of the CDR3: TGCAGCGCCTACCTTGGGAGGGAAGAGACCCAGTACTTC. Translating it yields CSAYLGREETQYF.

This clone showed up just once. The V call is TRBV4-1, the J call TRBJ2-7; TRBD2 matches at 10 bases. V shed 3 bases and J 4 bases; nucleotides not matched to a gene: 9. This CDR3 spans 16 amino acids. The germline CDR1 and CDR2 sequences are MGHRA and YSYEKL. CDR3 residues: CASSQASGTSEYEQYF. CDR3 coding DNA: TGCGCCAGCAGCCAGGCCTCCGGGACTAGCGAGTACGAGCAGTACTTC.

V is TRBV6-1 and J is TRBJ2-5, with 7 bases aligning to TRBD1. CDR1 is MNHNS, CDR2 SASEGT, per germline. The CDR3 has 15 residues. V dropped 6 bases and J dropped 5; count of bases not matched to a gene: 12. The CDR3 loop reads CASRTGTVGGETQYF. The DNA of the CDR3 is TGTGCCAGCAGGACCGGGACAGTCGGCGGGGAGACCCAGTACTTC.

This clone was counted once. The chain has TRBV15 and TRBJ2-3, with D unresolved. The germline V gene encodes CDR1 LNHNV and CDR2 YYDKDF (reference sequence). The CDR3 is 12 amino acids. Trimming shortened V by 0 bases and J by 4 bases, and 2 bases separated the two germline ends. DNA for the CDR3: TGTGCCACCAGCAGAGAGGCAGATACGCAGTATTTT. It translates to CATSREADTQYF.

V is TRBV5-1 and J is TRBJ2-1; 8 bases match TRBD1. This CDR3 is 13 amino acids long. V shed 3 bases, J shed 10 bases, and the junction held 6 bases outside the gene matches. Germline CDR1 SGHRS, CDR2 YFSETQ. The CDR3, as DNA: TGCGCCAGCAGCTCAGGACAGGGCATCGAGCAGTTCTTC. Translating it yields CASSSGQGIEQFF.

V gene TRBV27 combines with J gene TRBJ1-5; TRBD1 is a possible D gene (5 bases). V lost 2 bases to trimming and J lost 1 base, with 18 bases between them. CDR1 is MNHEY and CDR2 is SMNVEV in the germline V gene (reference sequence). The CDR3 loop spans 18 amino acids. The CDR3 region has the DNA TGTGCCAGCAGTTTAAGCTCGGCAGGGTTAAAAAGCAATCAGCCCCAGCATTTT. This encodes CASSLSSAGLKSNQPQHF.

V and J are TRBV29-1 and TRBJ2-6; D is unclear. Germline V gene sequence: CDR1 SQVTM, CDR2 ANQGSEA. V was clipped by 4 bases and J by 2 bases, with 12 bases between them. The CDR3 loop spans 15 amino acids. The CDR3 sequence: CSVVQWQTGANVLTF. CDR3 in DNA: TGCAGCGTTGTACAGTGGCAAACTGGGGCCAACGTCCTGACTTTC.

V is TRBV27 and J is TRBJ2-5; 9 bases are a match to TRBD2. The CDR3 is made up of 14 amino acids. CDR1 and CDR2 from the germline V gene are MNHEY and SMNVEV (reference sequence). Unmatched junction bases numbered 5, after V lost 6 bases and J lost 3 bases. The CDR3 loop reads CASSPGTSKETQYF. The CDR3 bases are TGTGCCAGCAGCCCCGGGACTAGCAAAGAGACCCAGTACTTC.

The rearrangement uses TRBV6-5 and TRBJ2-7, with D perhaps TRBD2 (6 bases). The CDR3 extends over 15 amino acids. V gave up 2 bases and J gave up 5 bases, with 16 bases separating them. Germline V gives CDR1 MNHEY, CDR2 SVGAGI. The DNA of the CDR3 is TGTGCCAGCAGTTACAACCTTGCTGGGGAGGACGAGCAGTACTTC. Amino acid sequence: CASSYNLAGEDEQYF.